The source of this TCR beta chain is a study of blood T cell repertoires in COVID-19. Per the original data handling: Scientists estimated how many nucleated cells there were by amplifying reference gene primers. Here immunoSEQ multiplex PCR was the method, and the copy in TCRdb shows in-frame clones only, minus some. The V and J calls and the clone size are those of that table, but D and trimming were determined from the DNA. The top ten hold just under 2% of the sample, which has approximately 150,000 clones, 65% to 80% seen once. Germline trimming cut 4 bases from V and 4 bases from J; bases unmatched to any gene: 7. Per germline, CDR1 MNHEY and CDR2 SMNVEV (reference sequence). CDR3 length: 14 residues.

Sequencing input: peripheral blood. The receptor's source is a woman in her sixties or seventies with acute or convalescent COVID-19. This sequence joins TRBV27 and TRBJ2-7, with 7 bases lining up with TRBD1. CDR3 nucleotides: TGTGCCAGCAGTTCAGGACAGGAGTATTACGAGCAGTACTTC. It is translated as CASSSGQEYYEQYF.